The TCR beta chain described here comes from a study of cytomegalovirus exposure and HLA in healthy donors. With 60 Vbeta and 13 Jbeta primers, the PCR was carried out. How the authors handled the data: Later analysis identified approximately 80 million unique TCR beta chains, 9 million to 12 million shared. Sequencing used immunoSEQ multiplex PCR; TCRdb keeps in-frame clones, though not all of them. The DNA was the basis for D and trimming; V, J and clone size are from that table. The sample includes about 95,000 clones, roughly 71% of them seen just once. The germline V gene has CDR1 GTSNPN and CDR2 SVGIG (reference sequence). Trimming removed 0 bases at V and 5 bases at J, with 14 bases between. The length of the CDR3 is 15 residues. Notes on the study in general: Rarity characterized most TCR sequences, yet some public TCRs appeared in many donors. Cytomegalovirus status was reportedly diagnosed by the classifier with high specificity and sensitivity. Listed as cytomegalovirus-associated were approximately 160 TCR beta chains.

This clone was recorded only once. Its specificity is unknown. The sample consisted of PBMCs. This receptor was taken from a woman aged 35 to 49 in good health and CMV-seronegative. V usage is TRBV30 and J usage is TRBJ1-5; D is uncertain. The CDR3 DNA reads as TGTGCCTGGAGTGTGGGGAGACTCAGTCATCAGCCCCAGCATTTT. Translated, it gives CAWSVGRLSHQPQHF.